A selection of T cell receptor beta chains follows, all from one sample in a study of T-cell memory formation after mild COVID-19. TCRdb used MiXCR to reprocess the 5' RACE reads, holding one entry per CDR3 protein. The repertoire consists of about 470,000 distinct CDR3 sequences, with around a sixth occurring once and the leading ten covering around 12%. Sequencing used PBMCs or a T cell subset sorted from them (not recorded which). All receptors derive from an adult woman who had mild COVID-19 (a few samples of this study predate the infection). Cell type and time point are not known. CDR3s include the opening cysteine and the closing phenylalanine or tryptophan. A D gene is named only where the DNA matches it firmly. Size is omitted from some rows. Given values are once, few, many or a class for expanded clones.

TRBJ2-5 | 14 | . | . | TRBV15 | CATSRDQGSETQYF | TGTGCCACCAGCAGAGATCAAGGGTCAGAGACCCAGTACTTC
TRBJ1-6 | 18 | many | . | TRBV6-6 | CASSYSGFEGPYNSPLHF | TGTGCCAGCAGTTACTCGGGTTTTGAAGGGCCCTATAATTCACCCCTCCACTTT
TRBJ2-6 | 14 | . | . | TRBV7-7 | CASSLAGTGNVLTF | TGTGCCAGCAGCTTAGCGGGGACGGGCAACGTCCTGACTTTC
TRBJ1-1 | 14 | few | . | TRBV3-1 | CASSRSLSNTEAFF | TGTGCCAGCAGCCGAAGTTTGTCGAACACTGAAGCTTTCTTT
TRBJ2-2 | 15 | . | . | TRBV7-2 | CASSTRSTNTGELFF | TGTGCCAGCAGCACACGTAGCACGAACACCGGGGAGCTGTTTTTT
TRBJ1-2 | 15 | . | TRBD1 | TRBV5-6 | CASSRQGQENYGYTF | TGTGCCAGCAGCCGCCAGGGACAGGAGAACTATGGCTACACCTTC
TRBJ2-1 | 14 | few | TRBD1 | TRBV24-1 | CATSDSGQGFEQFF | TGTGCCACCAGTGACTCGGGACAGGGGTTTGAGCAGTTCTTC
TRBJ1-2 | 15 | few | TRBD1 | TRBV20-1 | CSARYGGDSPFLYTF | TGCAGTGCTAGATACGGGGGGGACAGCCCGTTTTTGTACACCTTC
TRBJ2-5 | 15 | few | . | TRBV5-1 | CASSDDRAGRGTQYF | TGCGCCAGCAGCGACGACAGGGCGGGGCGCGGGACCCAGTACTTC
TRBJ2-3 | 16 | . | TRBD1 | TRBV13 | CASTYYGTVQIDTQYF | TGTGCCAGCACCTACTACGGGACAGTTCAGATAGATACGCAGTATTTT
TRBJ2-3 | 18 | few | . | TRBV6-6 | CASSYLSLGRSSTDTQYF | TGTGCCAGCAGTTACCTCTCACTAGGGCGGAGTAGCACAGATACGCAGTATTTT
TRBJ2-7 | 16 | many | TRBD2 | TRBV4-3 | CASSQGIAGLSYEQYF | TGCGCCAGCAGCCAGGGGATAGCGGGCCTCTCCTACGAGCAGTACTTC
TRBJ2-5 | 14 | few | . | TRBV7-9 | CASSFQGPIETQYF | TGTGCCAGCAGCTTTCAGGGGCCGATAGAGACCCAGTACTTC
TRBJ2-7 | 15 | many | . | TRBV24-1 | CATPGEGRTSYEQYF | TGTGCCACCCCCGGCGAGGGCCGAACCTCCTACGAGCAGTACTTC
TRBJ2-4 | 13 | few | TRBD2 | TRBV20-1 | CSARGAGVDIQYF | TGCAGTGCTAGAGGGGCGGGAGTAGACATTCAGTACTTC